Presented here are 11 T cell receptor beta chains from one specimen sequenced in a study of T-cell reconstitution after alpha-beta-depleted transplantation in children. Unique molecular identifiers tagged the TCRbeta library. TCRdb processed the PCR reads anew with MiXCR; each CDR3 protein has one entry. The data contain 500,000 to 600,000 distinct CDR3 sequences, 25% to 30% of them seen just once; the ten biggest clones take up 36%. Material: PBMCs, obtained before TCRalphabeta/CD19-depleted stem cell transplant. These receptors all stem from a boy in the first two years of life with Wiskott-Aldrich syndrome, due to receive a stem cell transplant.

This clonotype was seen repeatedly, ten times or more. The genes are TRBV20-1 and TRBJ2-7; a possible D gene is TRBD2 (6 bases). This CDR3 is 11 amino acids long. V was cut by 3 bases and J by 3 bases, with 6 bases left in between. Germline loops: CDR1 DFQATT, CDR2 SNEGSKA (reference sequence). CDR3 loop: CSASGSYEQYF. For the CDR3, the DNA is TGCAGTGCTAGCGGGAGCTACGAGCAGTACTTC.

The gene calls are TRBV5-1 and TRBJ2-7; D unclear. Trimming shortened V by 3 bases and J by 2 bases, and 18 bases separated the two germline ends. Germline lookup yields CDR1 SGHRS and CDR2 YFSETQ. The CDR3 is 16 amino acids. CDR3 loop: CASSSLLDGGTYEQYF. In nucleotides, the CDR3 is TGCGCCAGCAGCTCCTTATTGGACGGTGGCACCTACGAGCAGTACTTC.

This clonotype was detected only a few times. This chain uses TRBV5-1 with TRBJ1-1, with D possibly being TRBD1 (6 bases). This CDR3 is built from 17 residues. In germline, CDR1 is SGHRS, CDR2 YFSETQ. V shed 3 bases and J shed 5 bases, with 23 bases lying between them. The CDR3 loop reads CASSSQWRGFGLTEAFF. The CDR3 region has the DNA TGCGCCAGCAGCTCCCAATGGAGGGGGTTTGGTTTGACTGAAGCTTTCTTT.

The chain links TRBV11-2 to TRBJ2-7; 13 nucleotides match TRBD2. The CDR3 length is 16 residues. CDR1 and CDR2 from the germline V gene are SGHAT and FQNNGV. The V gene end was trimmed by 4 bases and the J gene end by 5 bases; junction bases not matched to a gene: 8. The CDR3 protein is CASSSQLAGGPNEQYF. DNA for the CDR3: TGTGCCAGCAGCTCCCAACTAGCGGGAGGGCCCAACGAGCAGTACTTC.

V is TRBV10-3 and J is TRBJ1-6; TRBD1 might be the D (6 bases). CDR1 and CDR2 (germline): ENHRY, SYGVKD. The CDR3 runs to 16 residues. V lost 5 bases and J lost 6, with 17 bases in between. The CDR3 protein is CAISPHGGALNSPLHF. The DNA for the CDR3 is TGTGCCATCAGTCCACACGGGGGCGCGCTTAATTCACCCCTCCACTTT.

This clonotype was detected only a few times. The V gene is TRBV7-7, the J gene TRBJ1-4; D is uncertain. The CDR3 covers 11 residues. V was clipped by 10 bases and J by 8 bases, with 11 bases between them. The germline V gene has CDR1 SSHAT and CDR2 FNYEAQ (reference sequence). This CDR3 is CANRTDEKLFF. CDR3 in DNA: TGTGCCAACCGAACAGACGAAAAACTGTTTTTT.

The chain carries TRBV20-1 and TRBJ2-1; perhaps TRBD2 as D (5 bases). Germline V gives CDR1 DFQATT, CDR2 SNEGSKA (reference sequence). Deletions cut 3 bases from V and 7 bases from J, with 10 bases between. The CDR3 length is 12 residues. CDR3 loop: CSASLSGNEQFF. As DNA, the CDR3 is TGCAGTGCTAGTCTCTCGGGGAATGAGCAGTTCTTC.

This rearrangement joins TRBV12-3 or TRBV12-4 to TRBJ2-1; D is perhaps TRBD1 (6 bases). The length of the CDR3 is 12 residues. Trimming took off 8 bases at V and 6 bases at J, with 11 bases between the two ends. CDR3 region: CASGGAGNEQFF. CDR3 DNA sequence: TGTGCCAGCGGGGGCGCAGGCAATGAGCAGTTCTTC.

The CDR3 coding sequence is TGTGCCAGCAGTTTAGGTCCGGGACAGGAGATAGGAGAGCAGTACTTC. This sequence encodes CASSLGPGQEIGEQYF. The chain carries TRBV27 and TRBJ2-7; 8 nucleotides match TRBD1. Unmatched junction bases numbered 13, after V lost 2 bases and J lost 7 bases. Germline V lookup: CDR1 MNHEY, CDR2 SMNVEV (reference sequence). The CDR3 is 16 residues long.

In its sample, this clonotype was seen a few times. CDR3 sequence (DNA): TGCAGTGCGGGCCCGACTAGCTTGACTAGAGAGACCCAGTACTTC. It specifies CSAGPTSLTRETQYF. V is TRBV20-1 and J is TRBJ2-5, with TRBD2 matching over 7 bases. Germline V gene sequence: CDR1 DFQATT, CDR2 SNEGSKA (reference sequence). The CDR3 covers 15 residues. Trimming removed 6 bases from V and 4 bases from J; junction bases left unmatched: 14.

The rearrangement joins TRBV10-3 to TRBJ2-3; TRBD1 matches at 8 bases. Germline CDR1 and CDR2: ENHRY and SYGVKD. J was trimmed by 2 bases and V by 2 bases; bases with no gene match: 3. CDR3 size: 15 residues. The CDR3: CAISEGRGHTDTQYF. Written as DNA, the CDR3 is TGTGCCATCAGTGAGGGCAGGGGGCACACAGATACGCAGTATTTT.